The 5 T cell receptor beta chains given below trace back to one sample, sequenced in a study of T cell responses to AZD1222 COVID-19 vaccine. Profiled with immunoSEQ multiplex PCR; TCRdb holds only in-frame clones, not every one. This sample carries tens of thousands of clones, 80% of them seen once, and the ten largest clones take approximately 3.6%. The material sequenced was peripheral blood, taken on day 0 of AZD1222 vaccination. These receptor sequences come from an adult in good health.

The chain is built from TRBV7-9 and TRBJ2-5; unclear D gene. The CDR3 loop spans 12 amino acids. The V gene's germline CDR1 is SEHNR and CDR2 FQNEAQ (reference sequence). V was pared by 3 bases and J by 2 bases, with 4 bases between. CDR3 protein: CASSFKQETQYF. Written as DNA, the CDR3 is TGTGCCAGCAGCTTCAAGCAAGAGACCCAGTACTTC.

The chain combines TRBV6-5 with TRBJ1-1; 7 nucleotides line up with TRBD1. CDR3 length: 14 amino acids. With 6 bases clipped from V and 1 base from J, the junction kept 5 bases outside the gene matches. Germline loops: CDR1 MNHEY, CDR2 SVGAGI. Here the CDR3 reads CASSLTGRNTEAFF. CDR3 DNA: TGTGCCAGCAGCCTGACAGGGAGGAACACTGAAGCTTTCTTT.

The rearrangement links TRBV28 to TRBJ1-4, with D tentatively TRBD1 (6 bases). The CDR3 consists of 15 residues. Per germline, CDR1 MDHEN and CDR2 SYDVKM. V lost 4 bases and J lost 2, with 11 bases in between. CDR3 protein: CASSSAGDTNEKLFF. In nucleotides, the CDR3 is TGTGCCAGCAGTTCCGCAGGGGACACTAATGAAAAACTGTTTTTT.

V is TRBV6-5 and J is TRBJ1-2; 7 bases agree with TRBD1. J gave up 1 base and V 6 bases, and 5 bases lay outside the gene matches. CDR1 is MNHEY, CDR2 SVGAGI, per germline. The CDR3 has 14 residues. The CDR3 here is CASSWDRNNYGYTF. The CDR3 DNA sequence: TGTGCCAGCAGCTGGGACAGAAATAACTATGGCTACACCTTC.

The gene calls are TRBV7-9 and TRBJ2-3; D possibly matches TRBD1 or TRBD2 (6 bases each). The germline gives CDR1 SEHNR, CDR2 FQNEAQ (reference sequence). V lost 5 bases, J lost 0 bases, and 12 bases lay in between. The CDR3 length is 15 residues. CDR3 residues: CASSPGAGSTDTQYF. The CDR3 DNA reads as TGTGCCAGCAGCCCGGGGGCAGGGAGCACAGATACGCAGTATTTT.